These 23 T cell receptor beta chains were all obtained from the same sample, sequenced in a study of blood T cell repertoires in COVID-19. Assay used: immunoSEQ multiplex PCR; TCRdb lists only in-frame clones, some missing. The repertoire holds around 300,000 clones, with about nine tenths as singletons. The specimen was peripheral blood. The source is a man aged 45 to 65 with acute or convalescent COVID-19.

This chain connects TRBV29-1 to TRBJ1-5; D perhaps matches TRBD1 (5 bases). This CDR3 has 11 amino acids. In germline, CDR1 is SQVTM, CDR2 ANQGSEA. V was cut by 6 bases and J by 9 bases, with 12 bases left in between. CDR3 in amino acids: CSVGGSGPQHF. CDR3 nucleotides: TGCAGCGTCGGGGGGTCGGGGCCCCAGCATTTT.

This CDR3 is CATGGLADNEQFF. The CDR3 DNA reads TGTGCCACCGGGGGACTAGCGGACAATGAGCAGTTCTTC. The chain employs TRBV24-1 and TRBJ2-1; 11 bases map to TRBD2. The germline CDR1 and CDR2 sequences are KGHDR and SFDVKD. V was clipped by 9 bases and J by 5 bases; unmatched bases: 2. This CDR3 contains 13 residues.

The rearrangement uses TRBV6-5 and TRBJ1-2; possibly TRBD1 for D (6 bases). The CDR3 has 14 residues. CDR1 is MNHEY, CDR2 SVGAGI, per germline. V lost 4 bases, J lost 5 bases, and 14 bases lay in between. DNA for the CDR3: TGTGCCAGCAGTTCGGCAGGGGCGATATATGGCTACACCTTC. It codes for CASSSAGAIYGYTF.

This clone was picked up one time. The V gene is TRBV4-1, the J gene TRBJ2-5, with TRBD1 as a possible D gene (6 bases). Trimming removed 4 bases from V and 2 bases from J, with 14 bases in between. The CDR3 spans 15 residues. Germline CDR1 reads MGHRA; CDR2 reads YSYEKL. The DNA of the CDR3 is TGCGCCAGCAGCCCCATTTTAGGGGGTCAAGAGACCCAGTACTTC. It encodes CASSPILGGQETQYF.

The V and J genes are TRBV11-2 and TRBJ2-5; D is undetermined. V shed 1 base and J shed 0 bases, with 18 bases lying between them. The CDR3 is 18 residues long. The germline V gene encodes CDR1 SGHAT and CDR2 FQNNGV. CDR3 amino acids: CASSLVPGRVRYQETQYF. CDR3 DNA sequence: TGTGCCAGCAGCTTAGTCCCAGGAAGAGTACGGTACCAAGAGACCCAGTACTTC. Complete variable domain (other parts from reference TRBV11-2 and TRBJ2-5): EAGVAQSPRYKIIEKRQSVAFWCNPISGHATLYWYQQILGQGPKLLIQFQNNGVVDDSQLPKDRFSAERLKGVDSTLKIQPAKLEDSAVYLCASSLVPGRVRYQETQYFGPGTRLLVL.

The V call is TRBV5-1, the J call TRBJ1-3; no clear D. CDR3 length: 18 residues. V was cut by 4 bases and J by 4 bases, with 24 bases left in between. CDR1 and CDR2 from the germline V gene are SGHRS and YFSETQ. The DNA for the CDR3 is TGCGCCAGCAGCCCCTTCGGTCAACCCGGTCGCTCCGGAAACACCATATATTTT. Residues: CASSPFGQPGRSGNTIYF.

This clone was detected a few times. The genes are TRBV2 and TRBJ2-7; perhaps TRBD1 as D (5 bases). This CDR3 region has 13 residues. The germline V gene encodes CDR1 SNHLY and CDR2 FYNNEI. V dropped 6 bases and J dropped 3 bases, with 12 bases sitting between them. CDR3 sequence (DNA): TGTGCCAGCAGCCTTGACAGCCTCTACGAGCAGTACTTC. This encodes CASSLDSLYEQYF.

This chain links TRBV3-1 (or the pseudogene TRBV3-2) with TRBJ2-6; D unclear. The CDR3 runs to 13 residues. The V end was cut by 6 bases, the J end by 4 bases, with 7 bases between. The germline V gene encodes CDR1 LGHDT and CDR2 YNNKEL (reference sequence). The DNA of the CDR3 is TGTGCCAGCAGTCCCCCAGGGGCCAACGTCCTGACTTTC. This encodes CASSPPGANVLTF.

This rearrangement joins TRBV5-5 to TRBJ1-4; D uncertain. CDR3 length equals 15 residues. Between the trimmed V and J ends, which lost 0 bases and 7 bases, there was a span of 13 bases. The germline CDR1 and CDR2 sequences are SGHKS and YYEKEE (reference sequence). The CDR3 DNA reads TGTGCCAGCAGCTTGGATACGTACAGTGGTGAAAAACTGTTTTTT. It specifies CASSLDTYSGEKLFF.

This sequence joins TRBV6-6 and TRBJ2-7; D is possibly TRBD1 (6 bases). The germline V and J ends were trimmed by 0 bases and 2 bases, with 11 bases remaining between them. This CDR3 has 15 residues. Germline V CDR1 and CDR2: MNHNY, SVGAGI (reference sequence). CDR3 DNA: TGTGCCAGCAGTTACTCGAGCCCAGGGGCCTACGAGCAGTACTTC. This sequence encodes CASSYSSPGAYEQYF.

The V call is TRBV6-1, the J call TRBJ2-3; 9 bases fit TRBD2. This CDR3 has 16 amino acids. V dropped 2 bases and J dropped 5; count of bases not matched to a gene: 8. Germline lookup yields CDR1 MNHNS and CDR2 SASEGT. The CDR3 nucleotides read TGTGCCAGCAGTGAAAAGGCGGGGGGGCGCATAGATACGCAGTATTTT. Translation: CASSEKAGGRIDTQYF.

The table lists this clone with a count of one. The genes are TRBV7-3 and TRBJ2-7, with 8 bases identical to TRBD1. Germline-derived CDR1 and CDR2 are SGHTA and FQGTGA. After removal of 2 bases from V and 5 bases from J, the junction contained 14 bases not matched to a gene. The CDR3 has 17 amino acids. As DNA, the CDR3 is TGTGCCAGCAGCTTAGTTTTTCTAGGACAGGGAAATAACGAGCAGTACTTC. Translating it yields CASSLVFLGQGNNEQYF.

This clone was picked up a small number of times. CDR3 nucleotides: TGCGCCAGCACCGGGACAGGGGGCAACCAAGAGACCCAGTACTTC. Translation gives CASTGTGGNQETQYF. The gene calls are TRBV5-1 and TRBJ2-5; TRBD1 agrees at 12 bases. V lost 6 bases and J lost 0; bases outside the gene matches: 3. The germline CDR1 and CDR2 sequences are SGHRS and YFSETQ. The CDR3 is 15 amino acids.

This clone was observed a single time. The junction does not match germline at one end; this may be a read error. V is TRBV19 and J is TRBJ2-7; maybe TRBD1 (5 bases). The CDR3 loop spans 14 amino acids. Germline V gene data show CDR1 as LNHDA and CDR2 as SQIVND (reference sequence). This CDR3 is CASSNTGSTNQLSF. The CDR3 nucleotides read TGTGCCAGTAGTAATACAGGCTCTACCAATCAGCTCTCCTTC.

About this clone itself: At one end, the junction sequence differs from germline, possibly due to a read error. The chain recombines TRBV25-1 with TRBJ2-7, with D maybe TRBD2 (6 bases). Germline V CDR1 and CDR2: MGHDK, SYGVNS. The CDR3 totals 13 residues. CDR3 amino acids: CASGRGPIYERYF. DNA for the CDR3: TGTGCCAGCGGGCGGGGACCCATCTACGAGCGGTACTTC.

The chain is built from TRBV19 and TRBJ1-1; 8 bases fit TRBD1. From germline, CDR1 is LNHDA and CDR2 SQIVND (reference sequence). The CDR3 extends over 15 amino acids. J gave up 1 base and V 6 bases, and 7 bases lay outside the gene matches. CDR3 nucleotides: TGTGCCAGTAGCAGACAGGGGATCTCGAACACTGAAGCTTTCTTT. Amino acids: CASSRQGISNTEAFF.

This rearrangement joins TRBV19 to TRBJ1-1, with TRBD1 identical over 7 bases. The CDR3 totals 12 residues. Germline CDR1 reads LNHDA; CDR2 reads SQIVND (reference sequence). Germline trimming cut 9 bases from V and 10 bases from J; bases unmatched to any gene: 11. DNA for the CDR3: TGTGCCAGCCGGGACAGTCAAAGGGGAGCTTTCTTT. This codes for CASRDSQRGAFF.

The chain is built from TRBV6-2 or TRBV6-3 and TRBJ1-6; D not certain. Germline lookup yields CDR1 MNHEY and CDR2 SVGEGT. Trimming pared 5 bases from V and 2 bases from J, leaving 16 bases between. This CDR3 has 17 residues. The CDR3 here is CASSLSFGNAYNSPLHF. In DNA form, the CDR3 reads TGTGCCAGCAGTCTATCCTTCGGGAATGCCTATAATTCACCCCTCCACTTT.

The rearrangement joins TRBV10-3 to TRBJ2-1; TRBD2 matches 10 bases. CDR1 is ENHRY and CDR2 is SYGVKD in the germline V gene. Trimming at V came to 4 bases and at J to 7 bases, leaving 7 bases not matched to a gene. The length of the CDR3 is 15 residues. CDR3 in amino acids: CAISVASGGMNEQFF. For the CDR3, the DNA is TGTGCCATCAGTGTGGCTAGCGGGGGTATGAATGAGCAGTTCTTC.

The chain recombines TRBV7-8 with TRBJ1-5; 7 nucleotides line up with TRBD1. V shed 1 base, J shed 6 bases, and the junction held 9 bases outside the gene matches. The CDR3 length is 16 residues. Germline loops: CDR1 SGHVS, CDR2 FQNEAQ. The CDR3 region is CASSLGGGGGGQPQHF. CDR3 nucleotides: TGTGCCAGCAGCTTAGGCGGAGGGGGCGGTGGTCAGCCCCAGCATTTT.

This chain joins TRBV3-1 (or the pseudogene TRBV3-2) and TRBJ2-2; D unresolved. V lost 4 bases and J 8 bases, leaving 11 bases between the germline ends. The CDR3 covers 13 residues. The V gene's germline CDR1 is LGHDT and CDR2 YNNKEL (reference sequence). This CDR3 reads CASSPSSIGELFF. DNA of the CDR3: TGTGCCAGCAGCCCTAGTAGTATTGGGGAGCTGTTTTTT.

The chain employs TRBV6-6 and TRBJ1-4; the D gene is possibly TRBD1 (6 bases). From germline, CDR1 is MNHNY and CDR2 SVGAGI (reference sequence). Trimming removed 5 bases from V and 1 base from J, with 17 bases in between. This CDR3 is built from 17 residues. This CDR3 is CASSRLRDTQTNEKLFF. CDR3 bases: TGTGCCAGCAGTCGCCTCCGGGACACACAAACTAATGAAAAACTGTTTTTT.

The chain employs TRBV6-5 and TRBJ1-1; perhaps TRBD1 as D (5 bases). The V end was cut by 2 bases, the J end by 8 bases, with 12 bases between. The germline V gene encodes CDR1 MNHEY and CDR2 SVGAGI. This CDR3 spans 13 amino acids. The CDR3 DNA follows: TGTGCCAGCAGTTACCCTTTTCAGGGAGAAGCTTTCTTT. Its protein is CASSYPFQGEAFF.